A selection of T cell receptor beta chains follows, all from one sample in a study of shared clonotypes between healthy human individuals. Sequencing was performed with immunoSEQ multiplex PCR; in TCRdb, only in-frame clones are kept and a portion is missing. The sample holds under 2.5 million clones, less than 95% seen once. Sequencing was performed on naive CD4+ T cells from PBMCs. The receptor source for this set is a man aged 18 to 29 in good health. Some clones in this sample may be carry-over from other donors' samples. Both conserved end residues are part of each CDR3. D genes are given only for firm matches. Not all rows give a size; the values are once, few, many and, for expanded clones, a class.

V	size	J	D	CDR3	DNA
TRBV2	NA	TRBJ2-3	NA	CASSLGWEGTDTQYF	TGTGCCAGCAGTTTGGGGTGGGAAGGCACAGATACGCAGTATTTT
TRBV28	NA	TRBJ2-1	TRBD2	CASSSSRLAGRPYNEQFF	TGTGCCAGCAGTTCCTCTCGACTAGCGGGACGCCCTTACAATGAGCAGTTCTTC
TRBV9	NA	TRBJ2-4	NA	CASSFGGLAKNIQYF	TGTGCCAGCAGCTTCGGGGGGCTAGCCAAAAACATTCAGTACTTC
TRBV18	NA	TRBJ2-1	NA	CASSPGPYNEQFF	TGTGCCAGCTCACCGGGGCCCTACAATGAGCAGTTCTTC
TRBV7-6	NA	TRBJ2-5	TRBD2	CASSLVGAGAYQETQYF	TGTGCCAGCAGCTTAGTCGGAGCGGGAGCTTACCAAGAGACCCAGTACTTC
TRBV28	NA	TRBJ1-1	NA	CASSPWTVMNTEAFF	TGTGCCAGCAGTCCCTGGACAGTCATGAACACTGAAGCTTTCTTT
TRBV28	NA	TRBJ2-1	TRBD2	CASSFPFSGRSKNEQFF	TGTGCCAGCAGTTTCCCCTTTAGCGGGAGAAGTAAAAATGAGCAGTTCTTC
TRBV9	NA	TRBJ2-7	TRBD2	CASSGGLAGYEQYF	TGTGCCAGCAGCGGCGGACTAGCGGGCTACGAGCAGTACTTC
TRBV4-1	NA	TRBJ2-3	NA	CASSQEIQGRARDTQYF	TGCGCCAGCAGCCAAGAGATTCAGGGGAGGGCCCGGGACACGCAGTATTTT
TRBV29-1	once	TRBJ1-1	NA	CSASRILSNTEAFF	TGCAGCGCCTCAAGAATTTTGTCGAACACTGAAGCTTTCTTT
TRBV6-4	NA	TRBJ2-7	TRBD2	CASSLLAGGSYEQYF	TGTGCCAGTTCTCTACTAGCGGGAGGGTCCTACGAGCAGTACTTC
TRBV2	NA	TRBJ1-5	NA	CASSGRLGDQPQHF	TGTGCCAGCTCAGGTCGACTCGGGGATCAGCCCCAGCATTTT
TRBV18	NA	TRBJ2-1	NA	CASSPDVNVNEQFF	TGTGCCAGCTCACCCGACGTCAACGTCAATGAGCAGTTCTTC